Shown below are 13 T cell receptor beta chains from a single sample sequenced in a study. MiXCR, applied by TCRdb to the 5' RACE reads, yields one record per CDR3 protein. The profile shows approximately 10,000 distinct CDR3 sequences, about a quarter of them singletons. Tregs were sorted as CD4+CD25+CD127-/low cells. The sample was Tregs sorted from blood. The receptors here all came from a female donor with breast cancer.

This clonotype was found many times. This chain uses TRBV6-5 with TRBJ1-1, with 7 nucleotides matching TRBD1. V shed 6 bases and J 1 base; nucleotides not matched to a gene: 5. Germline CDR1 and CDR2: MNHEY and SVGAGI. The CDR3 covers 14 residues. CDR3 sequence reads: CASSPTGTNTEAFF. In DNA form, the CDR3 reads TGTGCCAGCAGCCCGACAGGGACGAACACTGAAGCTTTCTTT.

As concerns this clonotype: It may be a read error: a sequence one base away is much more abundant. This chain links TRBV27 with TRBJ2-3; D ambiguous. The V and J ends lost 5 bases and 2 bases respectively, with 8 bases between them. CDR3 length: 13 amino acids. The germline V gene has CDR1 MNHEY and CDR2 SMNVEV (reference sequence). CDR3 DNA: TGTGCCAGCAGTGTATTCGTCACAGATACGCAGTATTTT. It codes for CASSVFVTDTQYF.

This clonotype showed up just a few times. The chain is built from TRBV19 and TRBJ2-7; D gene unclear. Per the germline V gene, CDR1 is LNHDA and CDR2 is SQIVND (reference sequence). Between the trimmed V and J ends, which lost 3 bases and 2 bases, there was a span of 11 bases. The CDR3 is 14 amino acids. Written as DNA, the CDR3 is TGTGCCAGTAGTATTAGTGGCGACCCCTACGAGCAGTACTTC. Its protein product is CASSISGDPYEQYF.

V gene TRBV15 combines with J gene TRBJ2-1, with D unclear. The CDR3 sequence is 13 residues long. Germline-derived CDR1 and CDR2 are LNHNV and YYDKDF (reference sequence). Trimming took off 8 bases at V and 4 bases at J, with 12 bases between the two ends. CDR3 sequence: CATAAQRYNEQFF. DNA of the CDR3: TGTGCCACCGCGGCCCAGCGTTACAATGAGCAGTTCTTC.

This clonotype was seen repeatedly, ten times or more. This chain uses TRBV5-1 with TRBJ2-7; D is possibly TRBD2 (7 bases). Germline V gene data show CDR1 as SGHRS and CDR2 as YFSETQ. V was clipped by 4 bases and J by 4 bases, with 15 bases between them. The CDR3 contains 14 residues. CDR3 sequence (DNA): TGCGCCAGCAGCGCCGGGGGGCCAGTTTACGAGCAGTACTTC. This sequence encodes CASSAGGPVYEQYF.

The chain is built from TRBV5-1 and TRBJ1-3; 7 bases line up with TRBD1. The V segment lost 4 bases and the J segment 0 bases; nucleotides outside the gene matches: 4. The CDR3 totals 15 residues. Germline CDR1 is SGHRS and CDR2 is YFSETQ. The CDR3 protein is CASSINRGSGNTIYF. CDR3 bases: TGCGCCAGCAGCATAAACAGGGGCTCTGGAAACACCATATATTTT.

This clonotype has at least ten counts. V is TRBV7-3 and J is TRBJ2-1; no definite D call. Germline CDR1 is SGHTA and CDR2 is FQGTGA. The germline V and J ends were trimmed by 1 base and 7 bases, with 8 bases remaining between them. CDR3 size: 13 residues. The DNA for the CDR3 is TGTGCCAGCAGCTTAATGTCCGGAAATGAGCAGTTCTTC. This gives the protein CASSLMSGNEQFF.

By sample share, this clonotype is medium-sized. The rearrangement uses TRBV3-1 and TRBJ2-1; D is undetermined. Trimming took 2 bases from V and 2 from J, leaving 10 bases between them. This CDR3 region has 15 residues. The germline gives CDR1 LGHDT, CDR2 YNNKEL (reference sequence). DNA for the CDR3: TGTGCCAGCAGCCAACCGAGCAAGCCCTACAATGAGCAGTTCTTC. It specifies CASSQPSKPYNEQFF.

This clonotype appeared many times. The chain is built from TRBV20-1 and TRBJ2-1; a possible D gene is TRBD2 (5 bases). From germline, CDR1 is DFQATT and CDR2 SNEGSKA (reference sequence). The CDR3 loop spans 12 amino acids. Trimming pared 1 base from V and 7 bases from J, leaving 8 bases between. This CDR3 is CSARVRGNEQFF. The CDR3 DNA reads TGCAGTGCTAGAGTCCGCGGGAATGAGCAGTTCTTC.

The table lists this clonotype with many counts. The chain combines TRBV7-9 with TRBJ2-1; 8 bases match TRBD2. The V and J ends lost 2 bases and 4 bases, in that order; junction bases with no gene match: 7. This CDR3 region has 16 residues. Germline CDR1 SEHNR, CDR2 FQNEAQ (reference sequence). CDR3 bases: TGTGCCAGCAGCTTAACTCTAGCGGGCCTGTACAATGAGCAGTTCTTC. The encoded protein is CASSLTLAGLYNEQFF.

This clonotype counts as medium-sized. The V and J genes are TRBV29-1 and TRBJ2-1; 11 nucleotides line up with TRBD2. The CDR3 runs 17 residues. Germline V lookup: CDR1 SQVTM, CDR2 ANQGSEA. The J segment lost 0 bases and the V segment lost 3 bases, leaving 7 bases of the junction unmatched. The CDR3 sequence is CSVERTSGLSSYNEQFF. In DNA, the CDR3 is TGCAGCGTTGAGAGGACTAGCGGGCTAAGCTCCTACAATGAGCAGTTCTTC.

This clonotype appeared a few times. Given a much more abundant clone one base away, this may be a read error. It is likely a read error, because the conserved phenylalanine at the end of the CDR3 is missing. J is TRBJ1-1 and V is TRBV9; the D is unclear. With 0 bases removed from V and 1 base from J, the gap between germline ends came to 4 bases. The CDR3 length is 13 residues. Germline V gives CDR1 SGDLS, CDR2 YYNGEE. CDR3 region: CASSVGSNTEAFL. Here the CDR3 DNA reads TGTGCCAGCAGCGTAGGGTCGAACACTGAAGCTTTCTTA.

The rearrangement joins TRBV19 to TRBJ1-1; D remains unclear. Germline lookup yields CDR1 LNHDA and CDR2 SQIVND (reference sequence). The V end lost 3 bases, the J end lost 0 bases, and 5 bases lay between the germline ends. There are 13 residues in the CDR3. The CDR3 region has the DNA TGTGCCAGTAGTATCAGCATGAACACTGAAGCTTTCTTT. Amino acids: CASSISMNTEAFF.